Below, 30 T cell receptor beta chains from the same sample are listed, as sequenced in a study of cytomegalovirus exposure and HLA in healthy donors. Vbeta (60) and Jbeta (13) primers were used in the PCR. The protocol was immunoSEQ multiplex PCR, while the TCRdb copy is restricted to in-frame clones and leaves out a portion. The sample lists over 85,000 clones; over 60% were seen once. Sample: PBMCs. The receptor set was obtained from a female donor in good health and CMV-seronegative.

The chain links TRBV13 to TRBJ2-5, with D hard to call. The CDR3 loop spans 12 amino acids. The V gene's germline CDR1 is PRHDT and CDR2 FYEKMQ (reference sequence). V gave up 4 bases and J gave up 1 base, with 4 bases separating them. CDR3 residues: CASSSIQETQYF. The DNA for the CDR3 is TGTGCCAGCAGCTCTATCCAAGAGACCCAGTACTTC.

This clone was counted a few times. The V and J genes are TRBV7-8 and TRBJ1-2; 7 nucleotides line up with TRBD1. The CDR3 has 14 residues. V gave up 1 base and J gave up 3 bases; unmatched junction bases: 2. Germline V lookup: CDR1 SGHVS, CDR2 FQNEAQ. In DNA form, the CDR3 reads TGTGCCAGCAGCTTAGAGGGGGCTGACTATGGCTACACCTTC. Its protein is CASSLEGADYGYTF.

CDR3 loop: CASNTYEQYF. The CDR3 DNA is TGTGCCAGCAACACCTACGAGCAGTACTTC. This rearrangement joins TRBV6-1 to TRBJ2-7; no clear D gene. The CDR3 totals 10 residues. Trimming stripped 7 bases from V and 2 bases from J, with 3 bases between. Germline CDR1 MNHNS, CDR2 SASEGT.

The J gene is TRBJ2-5, the V gene TRBV7-8; tentative D call: TRBD2 (5 bases). CDR1 and CDR2 from the germline V gene are SGHVS and FQNEAQ. Trimming took off 5 bases at V and 2 bases at J, with 15 bases between the two ends. The CDR3 length is 15 residues. CDR3 sequence: CASSLGVAEQETQYF. The DNA for the CDR3 is TGTGCCAGCAGCCTCGGGGTAGCAGAACAAGAGACCCAGTACTTC.

The chain couples TRBV6-1 to TRBJ1-5; 8 bases agree with TRBD1. The length of the CDR3 is 15 residues. Unmatched junction bases numbered 10, after V lost 7 bases and J lost 5 bases. From germline, CDR1 is MNHNS and CDR2 SASEGT. The CDR3 region is CASTGTGWGDQPQHF. Written as DNA, the CDR3 is TGTGCCAGCACCGGGACAGGCTGGGGGGATCAGCCCCAGCATTTT.

The rearrangement uses TRBV27 and TRBJ2-1, with 8 bases lining up with TRBD2. CDR1 MNHEY and CDR2 SMNVEV come from the germline V gene (reference sequence). Trimming took 2 bases from V and 5 from J; bases not matched to a gene: 5. The CDR3 covers 15 residues. CDR3 sequence reads: CASSLAGGLDNEQFF. CDR3 DNA: TGTGCCAGCAGTTTAGCGGGAGGTCTGGACAATGAGCAGTTCTTC.

This chain uses TRBV5-5 with TRBJ1-3; the D is unclear. V was trimmed by 4 bases and J by 3 bases, leaving 8 bases between them. Germline values: CDR1 SGHKS, CDR2 YYEKEE (reference sequence). The CDR3 totals 13 residues. CDR3 nucleotides: TGTGCCAGCAGCCTTGGTAGTGGAAACACCATATATTTT. It encodes CASSLGSGNTIYF.

The chain carries TRBV2 and TRBJ2-2; TRBD2 matches at 8 bases. Germline V lookup: CDR1 SNHLY, CDR2 FYNNEI. This CDR3 contains 17 residues. V dropped 2 bases and J dropped 5; count of bases not matched to a gene: 10. The CDR3 bases are TGTGCCAGCAGTGAATTAGCGGGATGGGTGGGTACCGGGGAGCTGTTTTTT. Its translation is CASSELAGWVGTGELFF.

This chain joins TRBV28 and TRBJ2-3; D possibly corresponds to TRBD1 (5 bases). CDR1 is MDHEN and CDR2 is SYDVKM in the germline V gene. V lost 2 bases and J lost 2, with 8 bases in between. The CDR3 consists of 14 residues. CDR3: CASSLEDNTDTQYF. The CDR3, as DNA: TGTGCCAGCAGTTTAGAGGACAACACAGATACGCAGTATTTT.

The chain recombines TRBV11-3 with TRBJ2-5, with TRBD2 matching 8 bases. Germline loops: CDR1 SGHNT, CDR2 YENEEA. The CDR3 sequence is 18 residues long. V lost 1 base, J lost 7 bases, and 17 bases stayed unmatched. CDR3 residues: CASSLAYRSGGPRATQYF. CDR3 nucleotide sequence: TGTGCCAGCAGCTTAGCATATCGAAGCGGGGGTCCAAGGGCGACCCAGTACTTC.

The chain uses TRBV5-4 and TRBJ2-3; a possible D gene is TRBD2 (6 bases). The CDR3 runs 15 residues. The germline CDR1 and CDR2 sequences are SGHNT and YYREEE (reference sequence). V was shortened by 4 bases and J by 2 bases, with 14 bases between the two germline ends. This chain's CDR3 is CASSRGTANTDTQYF. The CDR3 nucleotides read TGTGCCAGCAGCCGGGGGACCGCGAACACAGATACGCAGTATTTT.

The chain carries TRBV4-2 and TRBJ1-6; 7 bases agree with TRBD1. Germline trimming cut 1 base from V and 8 bases from J; bases unmatched to any gene: 5. Germline-derived CDR1 and CDR2 are LGHNA and YNFKEQ. The CDR3 totals 15 residues. CDR3 sequence (DNA): TGTGCCAGCAGCCAAGTAACAGGGGAGTATTCACCCCTCCACTTT. Amino acid sequence: CASSQVTGEYSPLHF.

The chain is built from TRBV11-1 and TRBJ2-5, with 8 bases fitting TRBD2. Germline-derived CDR1 and CDR2 are SGHAT and FQDESV (reference sequence). Losses at the gene ends were 4 bases for V and 3 bases for J; bases not matched to a gene: 7. This CDR3 spans 15 amino acids. The CDR3 sequence is CASSSDGGAEETQYF. CDR3 coding DNA: TGTGCCAGCAGCTCAGACGGGGGGGCCGAAGAGACCCAGTACTTC.

This chain uses TRBV10-3 with TRBJ2-5, with 8 nucleotides matching TRBD2. Matching the DNA end better, TRBJ2-7 makes the J call doubtful. The CDR3 spans 16 residues. CDR1 ENHRY and CDR2 SYGVKD come from the germline V gene. This CDR3 is CAISGGSSGTLYEQYF. CDR3 bases: TGTGCCATCAGTGGGGGTAGTAGCGGGACCCTATACGAGCAGTACTTC.

The rearrangement uses TRBV11-3 and TRBJ1-1, with 7 bases matching TRBD1. The germline V gene encodes CDR1 SGHNT and CDR2 YENEEA. V lost 8 bases to trimming and J lost 6 bases; unmatched junction nucleotides: 9. There are 13 residues in the CDR3. The CDR3 sequence is CASFSDRRAEAFF. CDR3 sequence (DNA): TGTGCCAGCTTTTCGGACAGGAGGGCTGAAGCTTTCTTT.

V and J are TRBV30 and TRBJ1-2; the match to TRBD1 covers 7 bases. Germline V gives CDR1 GTSNPN, CDR2 SVGIG (reference sequence). V was clipped by 1 base and J by 4 bases; unmatched bases: 6. The CDR3 is 14 amino acids. CDR3 coding DNA: TGTGCCTGGAGTGCCGGGACAGAAGTCTATGGCTACACCTTC. It yields the protein CAWSAGTEVYGYTF.

This clone was recorded a few times. The chain couples TRBV30 to TRBJ1-2; TRBD1 matches at 9 bases. With V trimmed by 5 bases and J by 4 bases, 8 bases remained unmatched. Germline loops: CDR1 GTSNPN, CDR2 SVGIG (reference sequence). The CDR3 covers 14 residues. The DNA of the CDR3 is TGTGCCTGGGAGGGACAGGGCGTTGTCTATGGCTACACCTTC. Translating gives CAWEGQGVVYGYTF.

The chain employs TRBV28 and TRBJ2-7, with D perhaps TRBD1 (5 bases). V was pared by 2 bases and J by 2 bases, with 13 bases between. Germline V CDR1 and CDR2: MDHEN, SYDVKM. This CDR3 contains 15 residues. The CDR3 sequence: CASSLKVPGTYEQYF. In DNA, the CDR3 is TGTGCCAGCAGTTTAAAAGTGCCAGGGACCTACGAGCAGTACTTC. The whole variable domain, filled in from reference TRBV28 and TRBJ2-7, reads DVKVTQSSRYLVKRTGEKVFLECVQDMDHENMFWYRQDPGLGLRLIYFSYDVKMKEKGDIPEGYSVSREKKERFSLILESASTNQTSMYLCASSLKVPGTYEQYFGPGTRLTVT.

This chain links TRBV5-8 with TRBJ1-4; TRBD1 agrees at 7 bases. Germline trimming cut 0 bases from V and 8 bases from J; bases unmatched to any gene: 16. Germline V gene sequence: CDR1 SGHTS, CDR2 YDEGEE. This CDR3 has 18 amino acids. CDR3: CASSLDWGRQGRGEKLFF. The CDR3 nucleotides are TGTGCCAGCAGCTTGGACTGGGGCCGACAGGGAAGGGGAGAAAAACTGTTTTTT.

The gene calls are TRBV7-2 and TRBJ1-2, with a weak D call TRBD1 (5 bases). The CDR3 consists of 18 residues. The germline gives CDR1 SGHTA, CDR2 FQGNSA. With 0 bases removed from V and 5 bases from J, the gap between germline ends came to 22 bases. The CDR3 nucleotides are TGTGCCAGCAGCTTAGCGGGTACCGGCCTCAGCGGGGCTTATGGCTACACCTTC. It specifies CASSLAGTGLSGAYGYTF.

The chain combines TRBV7-6 with TRBJ2-5; maybe TRBD2 (5 bases). The CDR3 sequence is 15 residues long. V was clipped by 5 bases and J by 2 bases, with 15 bases between them. Germline V gene lookup returns CDR1 SGHVS and CDR2 FNYEAQ. CDR3: CASSAGISPQETQYF. Here the CDR3 DNA reads TGTGCCAGCAGCGCCGGGATCTCTCCGCAAGAGACCCAGTACTTC. Full variable domain (outside the CDR3, taken from reference TRBV7-6 and TRBJ2-5): GAGVSQSPRYKVTKRGQDVALRCDPISGHVSLYWYRQALGQGPEFLTYFNYEAQQDKSGLPNDRFSAERPEGSISTLTIQRTEQRDSAMYRCASSAGISPQETQYFGPGTRLLVL.

The chain carries TRBV28 and TRBJ1-3; 10 nucleotides agree with TRBD1. Germline loops: CDR1 MDHEN, CDR2 SYDVKM. The CDR3 sequence is 16 residues long. V trimming: 2 bases; J trimming: 1 base; junction bases outside the gene matches: 2. The CDR3 sequence is CASSLGGQGSGNTIYF. As DNA, the CDR3 is TGTGCCAGCAGTTTAGGGGGACAGGGGTCTGGAAACACCATATATTTT.

J is TRBJ1-2 and V is TRBV6-1, with a possible D match to TRBD1 (5 bases). This CDR3 has 15 amino acids. Germline-derived CDR1 and CDR2 are MNHNS and SASEGT. V was trimmed by 6 bases and J by 2 bases, leaving 16 bases between them. CDR3 nucleotides: TGTGCCAGCAGGGGGGAGGGGATTGAGAACTATGGCTACACCTTC. Protein: CASRGEGIENYGYTF.

This rearrangement joins TRBV6-6 to TRBJ2-5; 11 bases map to TRBD1. The DNA end is more similar to TRBJ2-7, so the J call may be wrong. CDR1 MNHNY and CDR2 SVGAGI come from the germline V gene (reference sequence). The CDR3 is 14 residues long. In nucleotides, the CDR3 is TGTGCCAGCATTGGGACAGGGGGTGACTACGAGCAGTACTTC. It specifies CASIGTGGDYEQYF.

This rearrangement joins TRBV7-6 to TRBJ2-5; TRBD2 matches 13 bases. The assigned J gene may be wrong: the sequence end matches TRBJ2-7 better. The CDR3 is made up of 16 amino acids. Germline V gives CDR1 SGHVS, CDR2 FNYEAQ. The CDR3 protein is CASSYGGLAGPYEQYF. The CDR3 DNA sequence: TGTGCCAGCAGCTATGGGGGACTAGCGGGGCCCTACGAGCAGTACTTC.

V usage is TRBV2 and J usage is TRBJ2-1; 9 bases agree with TRBD1. The ends lost 11 bases at V and 6 bases at J; junction bases unmatched: 11. The CDR3 loop spans 14 amino acids. Germline V gene lookup returns CDR1 SNHLY and CDR2 FYNNEI. Here the CDR3 reads CASPRDRVPNEQFF. The CDR3 DNA is TGTGCCTCACCCCGGGACAGGGTTCCCAATGAGCAGTTCTTC.

The V call is TRBV4-1, the J call TRBJ2-1; unclear D gene. CDR1 is MGHRA, CDR2 YSYEKL, per germline. The CDR3 sequence is 15 residues long. V was shortened by 2 bases and J by 0 bases, with 8 bases between the two germline ends. CDR3 DNA sequence: TGCGCCAGCAGCCAACAGGTAAACTCCTACAATGAGCAGTTCTTC. It specifies CASSQQVNSYNEQFF.

The gene calls are TRBV12-5 and TRBJ1-1; 9 bases map to TRBD1. There are 13 residues in the CDR3. J was trimmed by 4 bases and V by 6 bases; bases with no gene match: 3. The germline V gene has CDR1 LGHNT and CDR2 FRNRAP. CDR3 region: CASGQGARTEAFF. The CDR3 nucleotides read TGTGCTAGTGGACAGGGGGCTCGCACTGAAGCTTTCTTT.

The chain carries TRBV7-6 and TRBJ1-4; TRBD1 matches at 10 bases. The germline V gene encodes CDR1 SGHVS and CDR2 FNYEAQ. The V gene end was trimmed by 4 bases and the J gene end by 8 bases; junction bases not matched to a gene: 13. This CDR3 has 17 residues. CDR3 nucleotide sequence: TGTGCCAGCAGCTCCCCGCGGGACAGGGGTGGTTGGGAAAAACTGTTTTTT. Protein: CASSSPRDRGGWEKLFF. The whole variable domain, remainder taken from reference TRBV7-6 and TRBJ1-4, is GAGVSQSPRYKVTKRGQDVALRCDPISGHVSLYWYRQALGQGPEFLTYFNYEAQQDKSGLPNDRFSAERPEGSISTLTIQRTEQRDSAMYRCASSSPRDRGGWEKLFFGSGTQLSVL.

This clone was recorded once. This chain links TRBV19 with TRBJ1-2, with 9 bases identical to TRBD1. The germline CDR1 and CDR2 sequences are LNHDA and SQIVND (reference sequence). The CDR3 has 16 amino acids. With 5 bases clipped from V and 4 bases from J, the junction kept 11 bases outside the gene matches. The CDR3 loop reads CASSPAGTGSSYGYTF. In DNA form, the CDR3 reads TGTGCCAGTAGTCCTGCCGGGACAGGGAGTTCCTATGGCTACACCTTC.